The 32 T cell receptor beta chains listed next were all sequenced from one sample in a study of beta chain features in type 1 diabetes. These receptors have no known antigen. Study results and caveats: Shortening that was moderate but significant affected the TCRB CDR3s of Type 1 diabetes patients in all four CD4+ subsets.

Expressed TCRB transcripts were sequenced after all isolated RNA was converted to cDNA. Using immunoSEQ multiplex PCR, the repertoire was profiled, and TCRdb retains in-frame clones only, with some absent. The repertoire holds 300,000 to 350,000 clones, with approximately 12% as singletons. Sequenced: naive CD4+ T cells from blood. Source of these receptors: a woman aged 18 to 35 with type 1 diabetes.

The sample holds a few counts of this clone. The gene calls are TRBV4-3 and TRBJ1-2; 9 positions match TRBD1. Germline V gives CDR1 LGHNA, CDR2 YSLEER. After removal of 1 base from V and 5 bases from J, the junction contained 5 bases not matched to a gene. The CDR3 is 15 residues long. CDR3 sequence (DNA): TGCGCCAGCAGCCAAGGAGAAGGGACAGGGTATGGCTACACCTTC. It encodes CASSQGEGTGYGYTF.

The chain employs TRBV5-6 and TRBJ1-5, with D unclear. The V end lost 2 bases, the J end lost 4 bases, and 10 bases lay between the germline ends. The V gene's germline CDR1 is SGHDT and CDR2 YYEEEE. CDR3 length: 14 amino acids. CDR3 region: CASSFGINNQPQHF. The CDR3 coding sequence is TGTGCCAGCAGCTTCGGGATCAATAATCAGCCCCAGCATTTT.

This clone turned up a few times. This chain connects TRBV14 to TRBJ1-1; the D is unclear. Trimming took off 4 bases at V and 5 bases at J, with 11 bases between the two ends. Per germline, CDR1 SGHDN and CDR2 FVKESK. CDR3 length: 13 amino acids. CDR3 bases: TGTGCCAGCAGCCGCATCGAGGGAACTGAAGCTTTCTTT. This encodes CASSRIEGTEAFF.

The CDR3 nucleotides read TGTGCCAGCAGTGCGGGAATCGTAGCCGGGGAGCTGTTTTTT. This codes for CASSAGIVAGELFF. V gene TRBV28 combines with J gene TRBJ2-2, with a tentative D call TRBD2 (6 bases). Germline-derived CDR1 and CDR2 are MDHEN and SYDVKM. This CDR3 is 14 amino acids long. Trimming cost V 5 bases and J 6 bases, with 13 bases left between them.

This clone turned up a few times. The chain recombines TRBV30 with TRBJ1-1; 10 bases fit TRBD1. Germline V gene lookup returns CDR1 GTSNPN and CDR2 SVGIG (reference sequence). V trimming: 7 bases; J trimming: 3 bases; junction bases outside the gene matches: 5. CDR3 length: 13 amino acids. The CDR3 sequence: CASTGQGDTEAFF. The CDR3 bases are TGTGCCTCCACAGGACAGGGGGACACTGAAGCTTTCTTT.

V gene TRBV11-1 combines with J gene TRBJ2-1; TRBD2 matches 7 bases. The CDR3 consists of 15 residues. Germline V gene data show CDR1 as SGHAT and CDR2 as FQDESV (reference sequence). J lost 2 bases, V lost 5 bases, and 6 bases had no gene match. CDR3 in amino acids: CASSRAGTTYNEQFF. The DNA for the CDR3 is TGTGCCAGCAGCCGAGCGGGAACTACCTACAATGAGCAGTTCTTC.

V usage is TRBV18 and J usage is TRBJ1-2; a weak D match, TRBD1 (5 bases). Germline V lookup: CDR1 KGHSH, CDR2 LQKENI. V was pared by 5 bases and J by 2 bases, with 12 bases between. The CDR3 sequence is 14 residues long. The CDR3 coding sequence is TGTGCCAGCTCAACATACGACAGCAACTATGGCTACACCTTC. The encoded protein is CASSTYDSNYGYTF.

V is TRBV29-1 and J is TRBJ2-7; 12 bases are shared with TRBD1. V lost 6 bases, J lost 6 bases, and 12 bases stayed unmatched. The CDR3 has 15 residues. Germline V gene lookup returns CDR1 SQVTM and CDR2 ANQGSEA. The CDR3 sequence is CSVQKGGTGGGEQYF. The CDR3 nucleotides are TGCAGCGTCCAAAAGGGCGGGACAGGGGGCGGCGAGCAGTACTTC.

This clone was detected a few times. The same CDR3 is also encoded by other DNA sequences in this sample. The gene calls are TRBV29-1 and TRBJ2-3; 9 positions agree with TRBD2. With V trimmed by 6 bases and J by 3 bases, 4 bases remained unmatched. Germline V gene data show CDR1 as SQVTM and CDR2 as ANQGSEA. The CDR3 runs to 13 residues. The CDR3 DNA reads as TGCAGCGTGAGCGGGAGGTTAACAGATACGCAGTATTTT. Translating it yields CSVSGRLTDTQYF.

This clone was recorded a few times. The chain employs TRBV30 and TRBJ1-2; perhaps TRBD1 as D (5 bases). The CDR3 consists of 13 residues. V was shortened by 0 bases and J by 7 bases, with 12 bases between the two germline ends. Germline V CDR1 and CDR2: GTSNPN, SVGIG (reference sequence). The CDR3 region has the DNA TGTGCCTGGAGTGTAGCTGGGCAGGGTGGCTACACCTTC. It specifies CAWSVAGQGGYTF.

The J gene is TRBJ2-1, the V gene TRBV18, with D perhaps TRBD2 (6 bases). Germline CDR1 is KGHSH and CDR2 is LQKENI. The germline V and J ends were trimmed by 3 bases and 0 bases, with 21 bases remaining between them. The length of the CDR3 is 19 residues. The CDR3: CASSPGVSGAYSSYNEQFF. CDR3 nucleotides: TGTGCCAGCTCACCCGGGGTGTCGGGAGCCTATAGCTCCTACAATGAGCAGTTCTTC.

The chain employs TRBV7-9 and TRBJ2-1; 8 nucleotides agree with TRBD2. The germline gives CDR1 SEHNR, CDR2 FQNEAQ (reference sequence). With V trimmed by 5 bases and J by 6 bases, 9 bases remained unmatched. This CDR3 has 15 residues. CDR3 sequence (DNA): TGTGCCAGCAGCCCCACTGGGACTAGAGTCAATGAGCAGTTCTTC. It yields the protein CASSPTGTRVNEQFF.

The genes are TRBV7-3 and TRBJ1-1; D call uncertain. Trimming took 5 bases from V and 4 from J, leaving 11 bases between them. The CDR3 consists of 13 residues. Looked up from germline, CDR1 is SGHTA and CDR2 is FQGTGA. CDR3 loop: CASSPTTGTEAFF. CDR3 in DNA: TGTGCCAGCAGCCCAACGACGGGCACTGAAGCTTTCTTT.

This clone was detected only a few times. J is TRBJ2-2 and V is TRBV6-6; D might be TRBD1 (7 bases). The CDR3 sequence is 14 residues long. CDR1 is MNHNY, CDR2 SVGAGI, per germline (reference sequence). V lost 6 bases and J 6 bases, leaving 14 bases between the germline ends. In DNA form, the CDR3 reads TGTGCCAGCAGCAGGCAGGGGGGCCCCGGGGAGCTGTTTTTT. This encodes CASSRQGGPGELFF.

The V and J genes are TRBV9 and TRBJ2-2; D may be TRBD2 (6 bases). Trimming stripped 0 bases from V and 1 base from J, with 10 bases between. From germline, CDR1 is SGDLS and CDR2 YYNGEE. This CDR3 has 16 residues. In nucleotides, the CDR3 is TGTGCCAGCAGCGTAGGTGGACTAATGAACACCGGGGAGCTGTTTTTT. Its protein is CASSVGGLMNTGELFF. Full variable domain (outside the CDR3, taken from reference TRBV9 and TRBJ2-2): DSGVTQTPKHLITATGQRVTLRCSPRSGDLSVYWYQQSLDQGLQFLIQYYNGEERAKGNILERFSAQQFPDLHSELNLSSLELGDSALYFCASSVGGLMNTGELFFGEGSRLTVL.

This clone has more than one count but fewer than ten. The chain combines TRBV28 with TRBJ2-5; the match to TRBD1 covers 7 bases. The CDR3 has 17 residues. V lost 6 bases and J lost 5; bases outside the gene matches: 18. CDR1 and CDR2 (germline): MDHEN, SYDVKM. For the CDR3, the DNA is TGTGCCAGCAGCCGACGACCGGGACAGCCTGCCGGGGAGACCCAGTACTTC. Translation gives CASSRRPGQPAGETQYF.

The rearrangement uses TRBV15 and TRBJ2-5; 9 nucleotides align to TRBD1. CDR1 and CDR2 from the germline V gene are LNHNV and YYDKDF (reference sequence). The CDR3 covers 16 residues. V trimming: 0 bases; J trimming: 5 bases; junction bases outside the gene matches: 7. The CDR3 reads CATSREGQGTFETQYF. The CDR3 DNA reads as TGTGCCACCAGCAGAGAAGGACAGGGGACGTTTGAGACCCAGTACTTC.

This CDR3 is CASSLGQGIEKLFF. CDR3 nucleotides: TGTGCCAGCAGTTTGGGACAGGGGATTGAAAAACTGTTTTTT. The chain recombines TRBV27 with TRBJ1-4, with TRBD1 matching 10 bases. This CDR3 comprises 14 residues. Germline CDR1 and CDR2: MNHEY and SMNVEV (reference sequence). J was trimmed by 7 bases and V by 3 bases; bases with no gene match: 2.

The genes are TRBV6-1 and TRBJ2-5, with 7 nucleotides matching TRBD1. Trimming cost V 4 bases and J 3 bases; bases outside gene matches: 5. The CDR3 is 14 amino acids. The germline CDR1 and CDR2 sequences are MNHNS and SASEGT. The CDR3 DNA follows: TGTGCCAGCAGTGTTGGTGGGACAGAAGAGACCCAGTACTTC. It encodes CASSVGGTEETQYF.

The chain has TRBV11-2 and TRBJ2-7, with D uncertain. Germline-derived CDR1 and CDR2 are SGHAT and FQNNGV. Trimming removed 5 bases at V and 7 bases at J, with 12 bases between. CDR3 length: 12 residues. Here the CDR3 DNA reads TGTGCCAGCAGCCTTTTGGGAAGGGAGCAGTACGTC. Protein sequence: CASSLLGREQYV.

The genes are TRBV28 and TRBJ2-7, with 8 bases aligning to TRBD2. CDR1 and CDR2 (germline): MDHEN, SYDVKM. V was clipped by 4 bases and J by 3 bases; unmatched bases: 14. The CDR3 is 17 residues long. The CDR3 DNA sequence: TGTGCCAGCAGTTCTCCCTCGGCTAGCGGGTTAAGCTACGAGCAGTACTTC. This encodes CASSSPSASGLSYEQYF.

CDR3 nucleotides: TGCGCCAACCCGGGAGGGGAGGGTAACACTGAAGCTTTCTTT. Translation: CANPGGEGNTEAFF. V and J are TRBV23-1 and TRBJ1-1, with D possibly being TRBD1 (5 bases). TRBV23-1 is noted as an ORF with a role that remains uncertain. The CDR3 runs to 14 residues. V lost 10 bases and J lost 2, with 17 bases in between.

The chain recombines TRBV5-8 with TRBJ2-7; 12 positions match TRBD2. Trimming removed 0 bases from V and 5 bases from J; junction bases left unmatched: 0. The CDR3 runs to 14 residues. Per the germline V gene, CDR1 is SGHTS and CDR2 is YDEGEE. This CDR3 reads CASSLGLAGDEQYF. CDR3 DNA sequence: TGTGCCAGCAGCTTGGGACTAGCGGGAGACGAGCAGTACTTC.

The chain couples TRBV5-4 to TRBJ2-3; TRBD2 matches at 8 bases. V was pared by 4 bases and J by 0 bases, with 7 bases of the junction left unmatched. Germline V CDR1 and CDR2: SGHNT, YYREEE (reference sequence). This CDR3 comprises 16 residues. CDR3 DNA sequence: TGTGCCAGCAGCCCCGGGGGGGCCTATAGCACAGATACGCAGTATTTT. Amino acids: CASSPGGAYSTDTQYF. The variable domain in full, completed from reference TRBV5-4 and TRBJ2-3, reads ETGVTQSPTHLIKTRGQQVTLRCSSQSGHNTVSWYQQALGQGPQFIFQYYREEENGRGNFPPRFSGLQFPNYSSELNVNALELDDSALYLCASSPGGAYSTDTQYFGPGTRLTVL.

This clone has only a few counts. The J gene is TRBJ2-1, the V gene TRBV9, with a weak D call TRBD1 (5 bases). CDR1 and CDR2 (germline): SGDLS, YYNGEE. The CDR3 extends over 12 amino acids. V was cut by 3 bases and J by 9 bases, with 10 bases left in between. Here the CDR3 DNA reads TGTGCCAGCAGCGGGGGCCTGAGTGAGCAGTTCTTC. As protein: CASSGGLSEQFF. Filled out from reference TRBV9 and TRBJ2-1, the complete variable domain reads DSGVTQTPKHLITATGQRVTLRCSPRSGDLSVYWYQQSLDQGLQFLIQYYNGEERAKGNILERFSAQQFPDLHSELNLSSLELGDSALYFCASSGGLSEQFFGPGTRLTVL.

The V call is TRBV7-2, the J call TRBJ2-4; the D gene is possibly TRBD1 (6 bases). The CDR3 totals 12 residues. Germline-derived CDR1 and CDR2 are SGHTA and FQGNSA. V shed 3 bases and J shed 9 bases, with 9 bases lying between them. CDR3 nucleotides: TGTGCCAGCAGCTTGGACAGCACCATTCAGTACTTC. Encoded protein: CASSLDSTIQYF. The entire variable domain, with the rest obtained from reference TRBV7-2 and TRBJ2-4, is as follows: GAGVSQSPSNKVTEKGKDVELRCDPISGHTALYWYRQSLGQGLEFLIYFQGNSAPDKSGLPSDRFSAERTGGSVSTLTIQRTQQEDSAVYLCASSLDSTIQYFGAGTRLSVL.

This clone was counted between two and nine times. This chain uses TRBV5-1 with TRBJ2-3, with TRBD1 matching over 11 bases. Germline V gene sequence: CDR1 SGHRS, CDR2 YFSETQ. The CDR3 is 15 residues long. The junction had 7 bases not matched to a gene; V was cut back by 6 bases and J by 4 bases. CDR3 region: CASKKRTGGADTQYF. The CDR3 DNA is TGCGCCAGCAAGAAGAGGACAGGGGGCGCAGATACGCAGTATTTT.

The chain has TRBV19 and TRBJ2-7; 8 positions agree with TRBD1. The CDR3 length is 14 residues. V lost 5 bases to trimming and J lost 3 bases; unmatched junction nucleotides: 6. The germline CDR1 and CDR2 sequences are LNHDA and SQIVND (reference sequence). CDR3 sequence reads: CASSVTGDFYEQYF. In nucleotides, the CDR3 is TGTGCCAGTAGTGTGACAGGGGATTTCTACGAGCAGTACTTC.

This clone showed up just once. CDR3 DNA: TGTGCCAGTAGTAGGCAGGGGGCTGCCTATGGCTACACCTTC. It codes for CASSRQGAAYGYTF. This chain joins TRBV19 and TRBJ1-2; 8 bases line up with TRBD1. Looked up from germline, CDR1 is LNHDA and CDR2 is SQIVND (reference sequence). The CDR3 is made up of 14 amino acids. V lost 4 bases, J lost 4 bases, and 5 bases stayed unmatched.

A few counts support this clone. V usage is TRBV30 and J usage is TRBJ2-3; no firm D call. Looked up from germline, CDR1 is GTSNPN and CDR2 is SVGIG (reference sequence). This CDR3 has 13 residues. The germline V and J ends were trimmed by 2 bases and 5 bases, with 11 bases remaining between them. In DNA form, the CDR3 reads TGTGCCTGGAGTTCCGCCAGTGGAGATACGCAGTATTTT. This gives the protein CAWSSASGDTQYF.

The chain combines TRBV19 with TRBJ2-2; the match to TRBD1 covers 7 bases. Unmatched junction bases numbered 4, after V lost 0 bases and J lost 6 bases. The CDR3 runs to 15 residues. Germline V gene sequence: CDR1 LNHDA, CDR2 SQIVND (reference sequence). CDR3 nucleotides: TGTGCCAGTAGTATAGATCAGGGGACAGCCGGGGAGCTGTTTTTT. Residues: CASSIDQGTAGELFF.

This clone was seen only a few times. The rearrangement links TRBV18 to TRBJ2-5; 9 bases agree with TRBD2. Trimming at V came to 3 bases and at J to 7 bases, leaving 15 bases not matched to a gene. The CDR3 is 17 amino acids. Per the germline V gene, CDR1 is KGHSH and CDR2 is LQKENI. CDR3 sequence reads: CASSPDVGLAGRGTQYF. The CDR3 nucleotides are TGTGCCAGCTCACCGGACGTGGGACTAGCCGGGCGGGGGACCCAGTACTTC.